The 24 T cell receptor beta chains reported below all come from one sample, sequenced in a study of regulatory T cells in long-lasting Graves disease. Described time point: newly diagnosed GD, antithyroid drugs for less than 3 months. Researchers made the TCR library from RNA that was extracted from PBMCs. CDR3 regions were amplified by Arm-PCR using iRepertoire HTBI primers to build TCR beta libraries. One entry per CDR3 protein results from TCRdb running MiXCR on the multiplex PCR reads. Of 200,000 to 250,000 distinct CDR3 sequences in the sample, 20% to 25% are singletons; the top ten hold approximately 15%. Sequences were derived from peripheral blood mononuclear cells (PBMCs), sampled at new diagnosis, from a patient treated with antithyroid drugs. These receptors were taken from a female donor with Graves disease.

This clonotype was detected ten times or more. The CDR3 protein is CASSSGSSYNSPLHF. Written as DNA, the CDR3 is TGTGCCAGCAGTTCAGGGAGCTCCTATAATTCACCCCTCCACTTT. The gene calls are TRBV27 and TRBJ1-6; the D gene is possibly TRBD1 (5 bases). This CDR3 comprises 15 residues. V lost 4 bases to trimming and J lost 0 bases, with 7 bases between them. Per the germline V gene, CDR1 is MNHEY and CDR2 is SMNVEV (reference sequence).

The chain combines TRBV7-2 with TRBJ2-3; 10 nucleotides agree with TRBD2. From germline, CDR1 is SGHTA and CDR2 FQGNSA. Unmatched junction bases numbered 15, after V lost 7 bases and J lost 5 bases. CDR3 length equals 17 residues. The chain's CDR3 is CASTVGGRSGGQDTQYF. The CDR3 bases are TGTGCCAGCACCGTTGGGGGGCGTAGCGGGGGGCAAGATACGCAGTATTTT. Full variable domain (outside the CDR3, taken from reference TRBV7-2 and TRBJ2-3): GAGVSQSPSNKVTEKGKDVELRCDPISGHTALYWYRQSLGQGLEFLIYFQGNSAPDKSGLPSDRFSAERTGGSVSTLTIQRTQQEDSAVYLCASTVGGRSGGQDTQYFGPGTRLTVL.

The chain links TRBV27 to TRBJ1-2; perhaps TRBD1 as D (5 bases). V was shortened by 2 bases and J by 6 bases, with 13 bases between the two germline ends. In germline, CDR1 is MNHEY, CDR2 SMNVEV (reference sequence). CDR3 length: 14 amino acids. The CDR3 loop reads CASSLGGFSDGYTF. The CDR3 nucleotides read TGTGCCAGCAGTTTAGGGGGATTCAGCGATGGCTACACCTTC.

This clonotype was recorded at least ten times. CDR3: CASSPGGLNEKLFF. The CDR3 DNA reads as TGTGCCAGCTCACCAGGCGGGTTAAATGAAAAACTGTTTTTT. The chain links TRBV18 to TRBJ1-4; the D is unclear. V was trimmed by 2 bases and J by 5 bases, leaving 9 bases between them. CDR1 KGHSH and CDR2 LQKENI come from the germline V gene. The CDR3 has 14 residues. The complete variable domain, with remaining parts taken from reference TRBV18 and TRBJ1-4, reads NAGVMQNPRHLVRRRGQEARLRCSPMKGHSHVYWYRQLPEEGLKFMVYLQKENIIDESGMPKERFSAEFPKEGPSILRIQQVVRGDSAAYFCASSPGGLNEKLFFGSGTQLSVL.

This clonotype was found many times. The rearrangement uses TRBV6-5 and TRBJ2-1; the match to TRBD2 covers 7 bases. Per the germline V gene, CDR1 is MNHEY and CDR2 is SVGAGI. The V gene end was trimmed by 0 bases and the J gene end by 8 bases; junction bases not matched to a gene: 16. The CDR3 loop spans 18 amino acids. The CDR3 DNA sequence: TGTGCCAGCAGTTACTCGATAGGTCGCGCGGGAGTTGGGGATGAGCAGTTCTTC. Translating gives CASSYSIGRAGVGDEQFF.

The sample holds many counts of this clonotype. The rearrangement uses TRBV10-3 and TRBJ2-6; 7 nucleotides line up with TRBD1. The J segment lost 0 bases and the V segment lost 3 bases, leaving 5 bases of the junction unmatched. The germline V gene has CDR1 ENHRY and CDR2 SYGVKD. The CDR3 contains 17 residues. The chain's CDR3 is CAISDVRGTSGANVLTF. In DNA form, the CDR3 reads TGTGCCATCAGTGACGTCAGGGGGACCTCTGGGGCCAACGTCCTGACTTTC.

This clonotype was counted many times. The chain couples TRBV20-1 to TRBJ2-3; D possibly matches TRBD1 or TRBD2 (6 bases each). Trimming stripped 0 bases from V and 4 bases from J, with 17 bases between. This CDR3 contains 16 residues. The germline V gene has CDR1 DFQATT and CDR2 SNEGSKA (reference sequence). The CDR3 DNA sequence: TGCAGTGCTAGAGATCTTGGTGGGGGGCTGGCAGATACGCAGTATTTT. This translates into CSARDLGGGLADTQYF.

The J gene is TRBJ1-3, the V gene TRBV12-3 or TRBV12-4; D possibly corresponds to TRBD1 (6 bases). CDR3 size: 11 residues. Trimming cost V 3 bases and J 14 bases, with 11 bases left between them. As DNA, the CDR3 is TGTGCCAGCAGTTTGGGGGACACGGTATATTTT. It codes for CASSLGDTVYF.

This clonotype was counted at least ten times. J is TRBJ2-7 and V is TRBV7-2; D may be TRBD2 (6 bases). With 5 bases removed from V and 3 bases from J, the gap between germline ends came to 11 bases. The length of the CDR3 is 13 residues. Germline-derived CDR1 and CDR2 are SGHTA and FQGNSA. CDR3 bases: TGTGCCAGCAGCCTCGGACTACTCTACGAGCAGTACTTC. It yields the protein CASSLGLLYEQYF.

This clonotype was seen at least ten times. The rearrangement links TRBV27 to TRBJ2-7, with D possibly being TRBD2 (6 bases). The ends were cut back, 8 bases at V and 0 bases at J, with 11 bases in the middle. The germline CDR1 and CDR2 sequences are MNHEY and SMNVEV (reference sequence). The length of the CDR3 is 13 residues. The chain's CDR3 is CASGRMSSYEQYF. In DNA form, the CDR3 reads TGTGCCAGCGGGAGGATGAGCTCCTACGAGCAGTACTTC.

The table lists this clonotype with many counts. V gene TRBV4-2 combines with J gene TRBJ2-3; 14 bases are a match to TRBD2. The CDR3 loop spans 17 amino acids. Looked up from germline, CDR1 is LGHNA and CDR2 is YNFKEQ. The V gene end was trimmed by 7 bases and the J gene end by 0 bases; junction bases not matched to a gene: 6. The CDR3 region has the DNA TGTGCCAGCACCCGGACTAGCGGGGGGCTTAGCACAGATACGCAGTATTTT. This codes for CASTRTSGGLSTDTQYF.

Remarks on this clonotype: A read error may be the cause here, since a much bigger clone is one base away. The rearrangement uses TRBV9 and TRBJ2-7; 8 bases agree with TRBD1. There are 14 residues in the CDR3. CDR1 is SGDLS and CDR2 is YYNGEE in the germline V gene. The DNA for the CDR3 is TGTGCCAGCAGCGGACAGGGGCTATTCTACGGGCAGTACTTC. This codes for CASSGQGLFYGQYF.

Many counts were recorded for this clonotype. The chain employs TRBV10-1 and TRBJ2-6; TRBD1 aligns across 7 bases. This CDR3 has 15 amino acids. The trim removed 5 bases at V and 2 bases at J, leaving 3 bases unmatched. From germline, CDR1 is WNHNN and CDR2 SYGVQD (reference sequence). CDR3 amino acids: CASSSQGAGANVLTF. The CDR3, as DNA: TGCGCCAGCAGTTCGCAGGGGGCTGGGGCCAACGTCCTGACTTTC.

In its sample, this clonotype was seen many times. The CDR3 reads CASRAPGQGIYEQFF. Written as DNA, the CDR3 is TGCGCCAGCAGAGCGCCGGGACAGGGGATCTATGAGCAGTTCTTC. This sequence joins TRBV10-2 and TRBJ2-1; TRBD1 matches at 10 bases. Germline CDR1 is WSHSY and CDR2 is SAAADI. The junction had 10 bases not matched to a gene; V was cut back by 6 bases and J by 8 bases. CDR3 length: 15 amino acids.

This clonotype was seen many times. The rearrangement uses TRBV3-1 and TRBJ1-2, with 9 bases aligning to TRBD1. The CDR3 runs 12 residues. Germline trimming cut 6 bases from V and 7 bases from J; bases unmatched to any gene: 3. Per the germline V gene, CDR1 is LGHDT and CDR2 is YNNKEL (reference sequence). CDR3 residues: CASRKTGGGYTF. CDR3 bases: TGTGCCAGCAGAAAGACAGGGGGTGGCTACACCTTC. The whole variable domain, remainder taken from reference TRBV3-1 and TRBJ1-2, is DTAVSQTPKYLVTQMGNDKSIKCEQNLGHDTMYWYKQDSKKFLKIMFSYNNKELIINETVPNRFSPKSPDKAHLNLHINSLELGDSAVYFCASRKTGGGYTFGSGTRLTVV.

This clonotype was found many times. This chain joins TRBV20-1 and TRBJ2-7; a weak D match, TRBD1 (6 bases). The CDR3 totals 11 residues. The germline CDR1 and CDR2 sequences are DFQATT and SNEGSKA (reference sequence). Trimming stripped 7 bases from V and 7 bases from J, with 14 bases between. The CDR3 is CSVQGPQEQYF. The CDR3 region has the DNA TGCAGTGTCCAGGGGCCGCAAGAGCAGTACTTC.

V is TRBV28 and J is TRBJ2-3, with 9 bases identical to TRBD2. Germline values: CDR1 MDHEN, CDR2 SYDVKM. The ends lost 5 bases at V and 3 bases at J; junction bases unmatched: 9. This CDR3 region has 16 residues. The chain's CDR3 is CASSLLAGERTDTQYF. The CDR3 DNA reads TGTGCCAGCAGTCTATTAGCGGGAGAGAGGACAGATACGCAGTATTTT. Full variable domain (remainder filled in from reference TRBV28 and TRBJ2-3): DVKVTQSSRYLVKRTGEKVFLECVQDMDHENMFWYRQDPGLGLRLIYFSYDVKMKEKGDIPEGYSVSREKKERFSLILESASTNQTSMYLCASSLLAGERTDTQYFGPGTRLTVL.

This clonotype was recorded at least ten times. The gene calls are TRBV20-1 and TRBJ2-5; tentatively, D is TRBD1 or TRBD2 (5 bases each). The germline V gene has CDR1 DFQATT and CDR2 SNEGSKA (reference sequence). V lost 0 bases and J 4 bases, leaving 9 bases between the germline ends. The CDR3 has 13 amino acids. CDR3 DNA sequence: TGCAGTGCTAGAGAGGCAGGGACAGAGACCCAGTACTTC. It specifies CSAREAGTETQYF.

In its sample, this clonotype was seen a few times. V usage is TRBV20-1 and J usage is TRBJ1-5, with a possible D match to TRBD1 (5 bases). The germline V and J ends were trimmed by 5 bases and 7 bases, with 12 bases remaining between them. The CDR3 is made up of 12 amino acids. Germline V lookup: CDR1 DFQATT, CDR2 SNEGSKA (reference sequence). CDR3 protein: CSAGDGDQPQHF. The DNA of the CDR3 is TGCAGTGCTGGGGACGGCGACCAGCCCCAGCATTTT.

This clonotype was detected ten times or more. The chain is built from TRBV6-2 or TRBV6-3 and TRBJ2-7; D possibly matches TRBD1 or TRBD2 (5 bases each). The CDR3 totals 14 residues. Per the germline V gene, CDR1 is MNHEY and CDR2 is SVGEGT. The ends were cut back, 0 bases at V and 7 bases at J, with 13 bases in the middle. The CDR3 region is CASSYSGTVEEQYF. Here the CDR3 DNA reads TGTGCCAGCAGTTACTCCGGGACCGTAGAGGAGCAGTACTTC.

This clonotype was counted only a few times. The chain links TRBV30 to TRBJ2-3, with no clear D. Germline V gene lookup returns CDR1 GTSNPN and CDR2 SVGIG (reference sequence). This CDR3 spans 11 amino acids. Trimming pared 2 bases from V and 11 bases from J, leaving 11 bases between. DNA of the CDR3: TGTGCCTGGAGTCGCCTCCACCGGCAGTATTTT. This gives the protein CAWSRLHRQYF.

This clonotype was observed a handful of times. V and J are TRBV27 and TRBJ2-7; no clear D. The length of the CDR3 is 13 residues. The V gene's germline CDR1 is MNHEY and CDR2 SMNVEV (reference sequence). Trimming stripped 2 bases from V and 1 base from J, with 6 bases between. CDR3 sequence: CASSLKVSYEQYF. The CDR3 DNA sequence: TGTGCCAGCAGTTTAAAGGTATCCTACGAGCAGTACTTC.

About this clonotype: A far larger clone is only one base removed, so a read error is likely. The chain has TRBV12-3 or TRBV12-4 and TRBJ2-3; 8 nucleotides align to TRBD2. The V and J ends lost 7 bases and 4 bases, in that order; junction bases with no gene match: 19. This CDR3 comprises 18 residues. The CDR3 coding sequence is TGTGCCAGCAACCCATCGCGCGTAGCGGGGTGGACCGCAGATACGCAGTATTTT. Residues: CASNPSRVAGWTADTQYF.

Ten or more counts support this clonotype. The J gene is TRBJ1-1, the V gene TRBV20-1; no firm D call. CDR3 length equals 9 residues. Germline loops: CDR1 DFQATT, CDR2 SNEGSKA (reference sequence). With 3 bases removed from V and 8 bases from J, the gap between germline ends came to 4 bases. This CDR3 is CSAREEAFF. CDR3 DNA: TGCAGTGCTAGGGAGGAAGCTTTCTTT.